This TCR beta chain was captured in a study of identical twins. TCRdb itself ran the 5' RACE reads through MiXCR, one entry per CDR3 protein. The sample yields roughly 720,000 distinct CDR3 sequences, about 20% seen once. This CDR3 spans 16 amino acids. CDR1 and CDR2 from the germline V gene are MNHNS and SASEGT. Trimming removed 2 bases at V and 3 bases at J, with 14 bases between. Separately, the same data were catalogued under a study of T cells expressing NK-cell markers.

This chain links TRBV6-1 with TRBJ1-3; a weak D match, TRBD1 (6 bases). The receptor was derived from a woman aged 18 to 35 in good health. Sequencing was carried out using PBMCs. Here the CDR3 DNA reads TGTGCCAGCAGTGAAAGCGCACAGGGTGATGGAAACACCATATATTTT. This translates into CASSESAQGDGNTIYF.